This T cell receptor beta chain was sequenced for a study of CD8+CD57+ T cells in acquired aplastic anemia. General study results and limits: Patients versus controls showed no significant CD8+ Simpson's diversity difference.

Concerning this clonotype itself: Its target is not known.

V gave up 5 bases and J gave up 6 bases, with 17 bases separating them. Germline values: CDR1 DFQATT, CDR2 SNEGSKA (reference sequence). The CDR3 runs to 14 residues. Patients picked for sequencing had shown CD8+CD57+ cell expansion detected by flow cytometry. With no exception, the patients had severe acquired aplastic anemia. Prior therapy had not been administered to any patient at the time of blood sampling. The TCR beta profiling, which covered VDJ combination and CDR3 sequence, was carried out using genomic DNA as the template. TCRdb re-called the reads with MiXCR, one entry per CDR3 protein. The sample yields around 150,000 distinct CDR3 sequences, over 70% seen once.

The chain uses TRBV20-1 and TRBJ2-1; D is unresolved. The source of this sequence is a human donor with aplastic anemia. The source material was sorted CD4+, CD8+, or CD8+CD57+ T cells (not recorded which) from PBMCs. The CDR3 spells CSALTSQVLNEQFF. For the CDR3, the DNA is TGCAGTGCTCTAACCTCCCAGGTACTCAATGAGCAGTTCTTC.